This T cell receptor beta chain was profiled in a study of blood T cell repertoires in COVID-19 (dated by TCRdb to about 2020). With respect to the entire study: Samples covering the acute and convalescent phases of COVID-19 were provided by collaborators in the United States, Italy and Spain. The repertoires were released in a freely available public database meant as a resource for research on the immune response to SARS-CoV-2. Nearly every sample came with metadata listing a de-identified subject ID, COVID-19 status, age in years and sex. Deeply sampled blood TCRbeta repertoires from subjects exposed to, actively infected with, or recovered from COVID-19 were included in the dataset. The material from the prospective study consisted of cDNA or gDNA derived from T cells, B-cell-depleted T cells, or PBMCs. HLA class I and class II types, where available, came from metadata supplied by the sample provider rather than from assay-based typing. The samples were drawn from two sources: the first 160 participants of the ongoing ImmuneRACE study, and 1,000 to 1,500 subjects contributed by 6 global collaborators. The full study reports these points: The amount of clinical and demographic metadata varied by source and participant and was provided uncurated.

The collaborating institutions used their own protocols to collect whole blood in K2EDTA tubes. Collaborator samples were shipped for TCRbeta analysis as frozen whole blood, isolated PBMCs, or DNA extracted from either sample type. Germline trimming amounts to 3 bases on V and 2 bases on J, with 6 as the count of junction bases outside the gene matches. The germline V gene gives CDR1 as SGDLS and CDR2 as YYNGEE. From the cysteine through the phenylalanine, the CDR3 covers 17 amino acids. The kept DNA is CDR3 alone, 51 bases in frame from the first base. With regard to this clone: This receptor's antigen is unknown. No qualities accompany the bases; no much larger clone lies one base away. Other DNA sequences in this specimen translate into the identical CDR3.

The immunoSEQ Assay, a bias-controlled multiplex PCR, was used to amplify TCRbeta CDR3 regions from genomic DNA. The authors' analysis ran thus. The number of nucleated cells in each sample was estimated from the amplification of reference gene primers within the assay. To quantify the absolute abundance of each unique TCRbeta CDR3 rearrangement, sequence reads were collapsed and filtered. For each sample, productive Simpson clonality was calculated as the square root of Simpson's diversity index across productive rearrangements. TCRdb holds this immuneACCESS table with in-frame rearrangements only. Some clones are missing; in checked studies, unresolved V genes explain under half, and the rest has no known cause. That table supplies the V and J calls and clone size; D and trimming were determined from the DNA. The table for this sample lists just under 90,000 clones; approximately 79% of them were counted only once. Of the sample, approximately 15% falls within the top ten clones.

This TCR derives from a woman older than 75 with acute or convalescent COVID-19. Sequenced material: peripheral blood. This receptor chain uses TRBV9 and TRBJ2-5, with 14 middle bases fitting TRBD2. CDR3 sequence: CASSETSGGAGQETQYF. The bases are TGTGCCAGCAGCGAGACTAGCGGGGGGGCAGGACAAGAGACCCAGTACTTC.